This record concerns one TCR beta chain sequence. This clone was counted only a few times. Its recognized antigen is unknown. No base qualities exist here, and no much larger clone lies one base off it. A single peripheral blood draw of roughly 0.11 L on average was collected from each donor into heparinised tubes. Naive, central memory, regulatory and stem cell-like memory CD4+ T cells were sorted on a BD FACSAria II using a panel including CD45RO, CCR7, CD25, CD127, CD95 and CD27. Every sorted population had a purity above 95%. PBMCs were isolated immediately by Lymphoprep density gradient centrifugation and stained directly without culture. To minimize batch effects, samples were stained and sorted in pairs, one healthy donor with one patient per experiment. The CDR3 sequence holds 14 residues, the cysteine and phenylalanine included. The kept DNA is CDR3 alone, 42 bases in frame from the first base. A distance of 10 bases separates the germline ends of V and J, which lose 1 base and 4 bases respectively. In the germline V gene, CDR1 corresponds to SNHLY and CDR2 to FYNNEI.

The High Capacity cDNA Reverse Transcription Kit was used to reverse transcribe all of the isolated RNA, meaning that expressed TCRB transcripts were what got sequenced. Naive, central memory and regulatory T cell samples underwent deep immunoSEQ sequencing, averaging roughly 3.5 million total reads per sample. Sorted cells were lysed in RLT buffer and RNA was extracted with DNase-treated RNeasy Micro or Mini kits, depending on cell number. To prevent cross-contamination, every cell subset was processed on its own, while patient and healthy donor samples were processed together. Using the immunoSEQ multiplex PCR, TCRB sequences were amplified from cDNA into 87-bp fragments spanning the CDR3 region. Amplicons were sequenced on the Illumina HiSeq platform. Per the original workflow: Synthetic template baselines were used to correct PCR bias computationally, reads within Hamming distance 2 were collapsed together, and singletons that could not be merged were discarded. Reads were aligned to IMGT to assign V, D and J genes, CDR3 length, and insertions or deletions at six rearrangement sites. Within each subset, clonotype counts were normalized to sorted cell number, and only after that were true diversity and Gini coefficients computed with the tcR R package. The overlap coefficient, calculated on TCRB nucleotide sequences, was used to quantify repertoire sharing. The table comes from immuneACCESS by way of TCRdb, which keeps in-frame sequences with V and J called. Part of the clones is missing from these tables; in studies checked, under half for an unresolved V gene and the rest for unknown reasons. D and trimming come from the DNA, and the V and J calls and clone size come from that table. The sample records 300,000 to 400,000 clones, roughly 9.8% of which are singletons. The ten largest clones take up over 0.45% of the sample.

The data were obtained in a study of beta chain features in type 1 diabetes (dated by TCRdb to 2017 to 2018). Notes on the research overall: Mean age, gender distribution, total cell number and subset yield did not differ between patients and healthy donors. A total of roughly 100 million sorted cells were examined across all samples, and the number of cells per subset was strongly correlated with RNA yield. The study compared the TCRB repertoires of sorted circulating CD4+ T cell subsets in recently diagnosed type 1 diabetes patients with those in matched healthy donors. Regulatory and stem cell-like memory subsets were isolated from only 8 patients and about eight healthy donors, whereas naive and central memory subsets came from all 30 or so donors. What the study reported, not specific to this receptor: Only small numbers of individuals were included in the HLA sub-analyses, which left unresolved whether HLA type had any influence on TCRB rearrangement. Fewer insertions and more nucleotide deletions at VDJ recombination sites were observed in patients with type 1 diabetes, implying thymic rearrangement abnormalities. Shorter templates might have been favored by PCR, but patient and control samples were amplified and corrected together, so both groups would have been affected equally by any skew. Type 1 diabetes patients showed a moderate but significant shortening of TCRB CDR3 length in all four CD4+ subsets. Sequencing cDNA rather than genomic DNA could over-represent highly expressing activated cells, although activation and CD3 levels did not differ between groups. Naive, central memory and regulatory TCRB repertoires appeared to be more alike among patients than among healthy donors.

The chain links TRBV2 with TRBJ2-5; the D gene is unclear. The material sequenced was central memory CD4+ T cells from blood. The origin of this receptor is a man aged 25 to 40 with type 1 diabetes. The DNA reads TGTGCCAGCAGTGAAGTCCCGACTTCAGAGACCCAGTACTTC. Its translation reads: CASSEVPTSETQYF.